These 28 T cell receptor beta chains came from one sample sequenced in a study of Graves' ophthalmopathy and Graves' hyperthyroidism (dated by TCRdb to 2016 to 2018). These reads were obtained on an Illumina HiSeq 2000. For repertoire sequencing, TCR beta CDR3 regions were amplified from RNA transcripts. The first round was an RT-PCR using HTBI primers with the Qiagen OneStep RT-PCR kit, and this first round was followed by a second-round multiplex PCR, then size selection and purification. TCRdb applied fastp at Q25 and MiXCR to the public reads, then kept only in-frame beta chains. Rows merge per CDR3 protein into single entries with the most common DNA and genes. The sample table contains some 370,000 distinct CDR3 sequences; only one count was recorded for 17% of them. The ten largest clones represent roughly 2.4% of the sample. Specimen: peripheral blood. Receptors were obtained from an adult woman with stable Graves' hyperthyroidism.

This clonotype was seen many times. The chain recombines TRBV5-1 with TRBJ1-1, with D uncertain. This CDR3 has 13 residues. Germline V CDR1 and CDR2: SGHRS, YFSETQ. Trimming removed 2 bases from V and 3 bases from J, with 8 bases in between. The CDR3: CASSFHADTEAFF. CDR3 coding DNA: TGCGCCAGCAGCTTCCATGCTGACACTGAAGCTTTCTTT. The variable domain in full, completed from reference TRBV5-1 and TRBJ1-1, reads KAGVTQTPRYLIKTRGQQVTLSCSPISGHRSVSWYQQTPGQGLQFLFEYFSETQRNKGNFPGRFSGRQFSNSRSEMNVSTLELGDSALYLCASSFHADTEAFFGQGTRLTVV.

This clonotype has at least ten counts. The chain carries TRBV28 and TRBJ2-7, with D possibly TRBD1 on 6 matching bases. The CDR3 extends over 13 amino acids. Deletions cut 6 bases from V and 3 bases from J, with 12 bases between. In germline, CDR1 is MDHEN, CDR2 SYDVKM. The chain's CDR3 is CASSLETGYEQYF. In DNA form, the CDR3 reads TGTGCCAGCAGCCTAGAGACAGGCTACGAGCAGTACTTC.

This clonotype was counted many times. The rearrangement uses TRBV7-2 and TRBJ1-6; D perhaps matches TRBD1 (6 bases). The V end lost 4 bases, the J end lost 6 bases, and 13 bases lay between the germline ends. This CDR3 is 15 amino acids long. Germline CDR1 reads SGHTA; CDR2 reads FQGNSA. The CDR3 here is CASSSQGIINSPLHF. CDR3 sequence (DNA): TGTGCCAGCAGCTCACAGGGTATTATTAATTCACCCCTCCACTTT.

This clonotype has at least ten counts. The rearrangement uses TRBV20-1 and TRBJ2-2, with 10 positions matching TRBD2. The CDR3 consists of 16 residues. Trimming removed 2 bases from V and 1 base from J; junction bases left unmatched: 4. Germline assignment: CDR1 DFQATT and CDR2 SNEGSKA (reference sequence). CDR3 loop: CSARSRTSGNTGELFF. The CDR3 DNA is TGCAGTGCTAGATCCCGGACTAGCGGGAACACCGGGGAGCTGTTTTTT.

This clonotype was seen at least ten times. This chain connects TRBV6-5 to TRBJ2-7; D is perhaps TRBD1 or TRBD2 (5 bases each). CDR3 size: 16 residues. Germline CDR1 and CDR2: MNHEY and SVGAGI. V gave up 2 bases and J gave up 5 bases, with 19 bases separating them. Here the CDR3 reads CASSYGGHNLIHEQYF. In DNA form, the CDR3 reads TGTGCCAGCAGTTACGGAGGACACAACCTAATCCACGAGCAGTACTTC.

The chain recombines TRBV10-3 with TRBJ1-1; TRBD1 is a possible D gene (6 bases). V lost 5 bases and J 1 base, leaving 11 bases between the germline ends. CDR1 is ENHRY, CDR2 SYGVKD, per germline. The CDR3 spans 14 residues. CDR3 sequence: CAISPRTANTEAFF. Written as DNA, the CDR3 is TGTGCCATCAGTCCGAGGACAGCGAACACTGAAGCTTTCTTT.

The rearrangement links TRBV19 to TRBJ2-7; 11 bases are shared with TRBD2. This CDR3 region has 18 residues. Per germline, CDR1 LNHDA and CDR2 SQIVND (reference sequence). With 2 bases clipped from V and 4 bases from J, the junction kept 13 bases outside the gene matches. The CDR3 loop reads CASSINRLAGSSGYEQYF. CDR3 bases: TGTGCCAGTAGTATAAACAGACTAGCGGGATCTTCAGGTTACGAGCAGTACTTC.

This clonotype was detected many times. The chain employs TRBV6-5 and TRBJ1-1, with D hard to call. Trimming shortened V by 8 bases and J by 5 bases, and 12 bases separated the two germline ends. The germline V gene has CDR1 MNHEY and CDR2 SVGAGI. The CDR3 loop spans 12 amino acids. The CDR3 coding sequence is TGTGCCAGCGTTTGGGGAGGAACTGAAGCTTTCTTT. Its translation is CASVWGGTEAFF.

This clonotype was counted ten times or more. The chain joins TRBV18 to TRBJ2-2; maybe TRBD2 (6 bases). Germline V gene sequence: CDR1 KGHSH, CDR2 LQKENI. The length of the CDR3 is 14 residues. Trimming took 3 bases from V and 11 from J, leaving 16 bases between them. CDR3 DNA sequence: TGTGCCAGCTCACCGGGGGGAGAGGAACCCGAGCTGTTTTTT. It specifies CASSPGGEEPELFF.

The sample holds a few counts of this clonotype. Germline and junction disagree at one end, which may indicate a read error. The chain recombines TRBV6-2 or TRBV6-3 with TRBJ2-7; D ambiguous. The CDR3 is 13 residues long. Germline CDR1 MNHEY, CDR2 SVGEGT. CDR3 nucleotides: TGTGCCAGCAGTTATTCTGTCTCGGACGGCGGCAGTTTC. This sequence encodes CASSYSVSDGGSF.

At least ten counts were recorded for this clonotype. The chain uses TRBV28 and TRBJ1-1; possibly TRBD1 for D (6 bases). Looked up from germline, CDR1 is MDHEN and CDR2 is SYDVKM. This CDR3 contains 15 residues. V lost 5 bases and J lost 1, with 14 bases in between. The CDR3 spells CASSPTTGRNTEAFF. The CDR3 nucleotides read TGTGCCAGCAGTCCTACCACAGGGAGGAACACTGAAGCTTTCTTT. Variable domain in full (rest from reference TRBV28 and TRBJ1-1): DVKVTQSSRYLVKRTGEKVFLECVQDMDHENMFWYRQDPGLGLRLIYFSYDVKMKEKGDIPEGYSVSREKKERFSLILESASTNQTSMYLCASSPTTGRNTEAFFGQGTRLTVV.

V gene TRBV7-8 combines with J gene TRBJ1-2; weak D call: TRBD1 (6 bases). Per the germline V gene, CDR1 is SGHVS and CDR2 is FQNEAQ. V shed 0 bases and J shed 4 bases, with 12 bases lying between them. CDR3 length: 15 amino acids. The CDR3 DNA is TGTGCCAGCAGCTTAGCGGCAGGGGACCGCTATGGCTACACCTTC. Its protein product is CASSLAAGDRYGYTF.

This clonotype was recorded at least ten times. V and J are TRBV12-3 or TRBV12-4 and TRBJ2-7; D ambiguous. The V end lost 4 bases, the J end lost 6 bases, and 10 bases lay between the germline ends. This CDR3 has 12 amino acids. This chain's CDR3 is CASSSSICEQYF. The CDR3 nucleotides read TGTGCCAGCAGTTCCTCGATTTGCGAGCAGTACTTC.

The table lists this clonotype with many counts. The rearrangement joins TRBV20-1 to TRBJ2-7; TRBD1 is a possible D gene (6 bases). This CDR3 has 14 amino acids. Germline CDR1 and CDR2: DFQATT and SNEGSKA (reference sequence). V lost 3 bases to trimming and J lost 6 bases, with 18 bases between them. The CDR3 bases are TGCAGTGCTAGCAAGGGACATGGCTTGGGCGAGCAGTACTTC. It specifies CSASKGHGLGEQYF.

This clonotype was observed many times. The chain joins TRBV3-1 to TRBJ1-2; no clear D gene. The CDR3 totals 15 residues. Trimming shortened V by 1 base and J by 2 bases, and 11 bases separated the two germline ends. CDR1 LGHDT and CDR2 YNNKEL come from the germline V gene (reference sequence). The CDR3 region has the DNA TGTGCCAGCAGCCAAGTTGGGCAGAACAACTATGGCTACACCTTC. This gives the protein CASSQVGQNNYGYTF.

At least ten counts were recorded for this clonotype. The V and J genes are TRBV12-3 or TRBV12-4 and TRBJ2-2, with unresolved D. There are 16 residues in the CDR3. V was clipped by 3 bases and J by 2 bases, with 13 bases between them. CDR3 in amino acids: CASSFRVISNTGELFF. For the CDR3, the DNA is TGTGCCAGCAGTTTCCGTGTTATTAGTAACACCGGGGAGCTGTTTTTT.

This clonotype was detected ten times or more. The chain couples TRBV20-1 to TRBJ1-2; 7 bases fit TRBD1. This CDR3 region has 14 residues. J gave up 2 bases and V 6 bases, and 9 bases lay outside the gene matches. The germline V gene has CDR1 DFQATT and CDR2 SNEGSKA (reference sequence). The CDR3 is CSANRDRENYGYTF. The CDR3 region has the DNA TGCAGTGCCAACCGGGACAGAGAGAACTATGGCTACACCTTC.

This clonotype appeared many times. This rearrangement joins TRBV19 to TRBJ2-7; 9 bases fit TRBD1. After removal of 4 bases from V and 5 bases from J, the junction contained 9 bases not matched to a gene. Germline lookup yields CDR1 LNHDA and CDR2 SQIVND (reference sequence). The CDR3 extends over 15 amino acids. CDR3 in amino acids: CASSTPRQGVDEQYF. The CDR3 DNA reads TGTGCCAGTAGTACCCCCCGACAGGGGGTGGACGAGCAGTACTTC.

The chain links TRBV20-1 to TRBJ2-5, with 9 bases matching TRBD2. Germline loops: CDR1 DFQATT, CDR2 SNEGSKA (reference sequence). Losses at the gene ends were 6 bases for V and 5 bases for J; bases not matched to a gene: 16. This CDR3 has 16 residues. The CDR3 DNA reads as TGCAGTGCGCTCTTGGCTAGCGGGGAAAACTGGGAGACCCAGTACTTC. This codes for CSALLASGENWETQYF.

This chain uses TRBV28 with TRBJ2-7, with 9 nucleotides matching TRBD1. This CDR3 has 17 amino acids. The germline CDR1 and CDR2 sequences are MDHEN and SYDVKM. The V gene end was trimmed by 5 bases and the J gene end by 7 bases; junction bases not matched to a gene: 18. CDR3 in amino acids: CASSLTGGGTGLGEQYF. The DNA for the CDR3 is TGTGCCAGCAGTCTTACAGGGGGGGGGACAGGGCTTGGTGAGCAGTACTTC.

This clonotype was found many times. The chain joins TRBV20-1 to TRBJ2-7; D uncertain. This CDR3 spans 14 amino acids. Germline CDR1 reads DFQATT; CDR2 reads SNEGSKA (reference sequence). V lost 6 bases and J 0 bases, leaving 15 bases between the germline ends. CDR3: CSAVSPGVSYEQYF. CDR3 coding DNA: TGCAGTGCCGTCTCCCCCGGCGTCTCCTACGAGCAGTACTTC.

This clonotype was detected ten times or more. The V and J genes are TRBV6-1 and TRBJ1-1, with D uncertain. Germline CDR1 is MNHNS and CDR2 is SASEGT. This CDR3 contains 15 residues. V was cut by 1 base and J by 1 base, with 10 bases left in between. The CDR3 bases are TGTGCCAGCAGTGAAGTTCTTGTCTGGAACACTGAAGCTTTCTTT. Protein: CASSEVLVWNTEAFF.

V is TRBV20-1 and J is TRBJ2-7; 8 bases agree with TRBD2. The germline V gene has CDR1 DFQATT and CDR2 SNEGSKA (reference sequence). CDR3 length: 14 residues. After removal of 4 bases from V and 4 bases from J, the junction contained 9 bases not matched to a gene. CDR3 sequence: CSAKMGLGEYEQYF. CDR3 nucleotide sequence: TGCAGTGCTAAAATGGGACTAGGGGAATACGAGCAGTACTTC.

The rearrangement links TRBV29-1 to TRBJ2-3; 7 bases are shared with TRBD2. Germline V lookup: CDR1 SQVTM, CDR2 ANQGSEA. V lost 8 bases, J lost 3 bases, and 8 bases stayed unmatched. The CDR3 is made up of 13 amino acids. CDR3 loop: CSLVLAETDTQYF. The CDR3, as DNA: TGCAGCTTGGTGCTAGCGGAAACAGATACGCAGTATTTT.

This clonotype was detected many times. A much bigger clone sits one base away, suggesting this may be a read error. The CDR3 region has the DNA TGCGCCAGCAGCTTGGTACAGGACTATGGCTACACCTTC. It yields the protein CASSLVQDYGYTF. The gene calls are TRBV5-1 and TRBJ1-2, with D perhaps matching TRBD1 (5 bases). The CDR3 spans 13 residues. V was cut by 0 bases and J by 3 bases, with 6 bases left in between. The germline CDR1 and CDR2 sequences are SGHRS and YFSETQ. The whole variable domain, filled in from reference TRBV5-1 and TRBJ1-2, reads KAGVTQTPRYLIKTRGQQVTLSCSPISGHRSVSWYQQTPGQGLQFLFEYFSETQRNKGNFPGRFSGRQFSNSRSEMNVSTLELGDSALYLCASSLVQDYGYTFGSGTRLTVV.

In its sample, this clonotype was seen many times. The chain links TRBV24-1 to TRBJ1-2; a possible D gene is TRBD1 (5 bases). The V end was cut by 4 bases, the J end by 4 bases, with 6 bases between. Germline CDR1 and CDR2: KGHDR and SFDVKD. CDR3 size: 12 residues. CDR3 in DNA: TGTGCCACCAGTGAAGGGGCCTATGGCTACACCTTC. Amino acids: CATSEGAYGYTF.

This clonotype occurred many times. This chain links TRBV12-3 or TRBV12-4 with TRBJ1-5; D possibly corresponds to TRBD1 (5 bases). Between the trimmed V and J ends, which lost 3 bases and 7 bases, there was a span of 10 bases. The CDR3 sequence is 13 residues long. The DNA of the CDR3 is TGTGCCAGCAGTTTGGGGGGAGGGCAGCCCCAGCATTTT. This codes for CASSLGGGQPQHF.

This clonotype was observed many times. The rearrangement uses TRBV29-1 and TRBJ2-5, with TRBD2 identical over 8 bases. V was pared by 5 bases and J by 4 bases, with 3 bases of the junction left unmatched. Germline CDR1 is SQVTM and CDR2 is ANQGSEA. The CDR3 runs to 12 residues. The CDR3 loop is CSVNLAGETQYF. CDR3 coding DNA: TGCAGCGTTAACCTAGCGGGAGAGACCCAGTACTTC.